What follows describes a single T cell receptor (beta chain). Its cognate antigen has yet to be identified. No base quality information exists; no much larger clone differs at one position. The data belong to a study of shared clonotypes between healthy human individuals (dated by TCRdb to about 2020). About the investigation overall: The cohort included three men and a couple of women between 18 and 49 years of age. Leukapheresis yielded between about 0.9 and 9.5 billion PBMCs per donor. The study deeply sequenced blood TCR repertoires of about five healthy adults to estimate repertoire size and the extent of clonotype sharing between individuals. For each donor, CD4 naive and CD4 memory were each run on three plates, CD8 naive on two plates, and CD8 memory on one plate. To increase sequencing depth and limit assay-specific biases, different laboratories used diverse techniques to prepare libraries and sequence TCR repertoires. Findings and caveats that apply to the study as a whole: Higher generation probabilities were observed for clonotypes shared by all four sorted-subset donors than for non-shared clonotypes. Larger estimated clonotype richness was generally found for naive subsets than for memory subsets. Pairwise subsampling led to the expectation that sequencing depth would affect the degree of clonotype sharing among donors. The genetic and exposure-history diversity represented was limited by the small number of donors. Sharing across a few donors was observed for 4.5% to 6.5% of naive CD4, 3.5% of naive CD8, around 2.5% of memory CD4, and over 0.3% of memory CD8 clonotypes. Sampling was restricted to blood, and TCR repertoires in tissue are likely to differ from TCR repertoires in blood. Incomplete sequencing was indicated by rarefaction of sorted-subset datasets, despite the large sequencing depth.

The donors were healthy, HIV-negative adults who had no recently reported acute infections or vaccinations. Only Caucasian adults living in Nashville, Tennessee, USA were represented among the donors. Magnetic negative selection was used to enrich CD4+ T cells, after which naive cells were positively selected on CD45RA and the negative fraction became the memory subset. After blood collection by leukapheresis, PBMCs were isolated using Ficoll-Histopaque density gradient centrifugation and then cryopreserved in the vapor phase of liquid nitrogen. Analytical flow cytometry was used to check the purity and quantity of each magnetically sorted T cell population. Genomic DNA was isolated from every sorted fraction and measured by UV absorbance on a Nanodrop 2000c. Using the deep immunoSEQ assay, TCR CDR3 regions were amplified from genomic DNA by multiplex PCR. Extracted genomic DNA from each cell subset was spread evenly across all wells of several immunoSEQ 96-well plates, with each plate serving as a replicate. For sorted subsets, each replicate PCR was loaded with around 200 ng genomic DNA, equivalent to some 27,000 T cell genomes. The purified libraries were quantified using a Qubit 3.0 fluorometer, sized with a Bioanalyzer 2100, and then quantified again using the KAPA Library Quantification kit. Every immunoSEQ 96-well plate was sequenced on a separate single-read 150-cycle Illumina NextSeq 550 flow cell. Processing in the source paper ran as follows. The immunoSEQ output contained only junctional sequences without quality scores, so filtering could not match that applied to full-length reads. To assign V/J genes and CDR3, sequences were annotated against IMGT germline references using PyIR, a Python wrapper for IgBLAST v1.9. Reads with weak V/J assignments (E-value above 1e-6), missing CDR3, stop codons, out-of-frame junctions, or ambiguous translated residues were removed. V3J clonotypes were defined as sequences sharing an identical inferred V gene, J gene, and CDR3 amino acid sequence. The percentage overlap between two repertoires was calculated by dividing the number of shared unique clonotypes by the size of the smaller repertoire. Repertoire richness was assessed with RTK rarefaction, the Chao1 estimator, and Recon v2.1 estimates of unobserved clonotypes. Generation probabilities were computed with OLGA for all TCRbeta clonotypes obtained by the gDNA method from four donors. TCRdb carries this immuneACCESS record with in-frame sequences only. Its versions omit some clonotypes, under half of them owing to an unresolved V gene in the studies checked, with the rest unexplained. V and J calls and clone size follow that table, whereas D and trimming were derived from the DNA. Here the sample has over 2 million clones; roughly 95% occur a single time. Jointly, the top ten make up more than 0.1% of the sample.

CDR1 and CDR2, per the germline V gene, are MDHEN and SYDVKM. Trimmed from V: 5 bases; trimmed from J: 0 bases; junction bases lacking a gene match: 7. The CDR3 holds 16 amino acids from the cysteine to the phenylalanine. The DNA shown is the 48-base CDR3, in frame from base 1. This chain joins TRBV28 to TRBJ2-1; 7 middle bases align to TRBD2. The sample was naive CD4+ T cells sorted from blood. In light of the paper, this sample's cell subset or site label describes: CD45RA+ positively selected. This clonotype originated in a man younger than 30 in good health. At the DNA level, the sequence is TGTGCCAGCAGTCAGGCTAGCGGAAACTCCTACAATGAGCAGTTCTTC. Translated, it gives CASSQASGNSYNEQFF. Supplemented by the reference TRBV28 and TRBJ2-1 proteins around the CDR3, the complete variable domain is DVKVTQSSRYLVKRTGEKVFLECVQDMDHENMFWYRQDPGLGLRLIYFSYDVKMKEKGDIPEGYSVSREKKERFSLILESASTNQTSMYLCASSQASGNSYNEQFFGPGTRLTVL.